This T cell receptor (beta chain) was captured by sequencing in a study of shared clonotypes between healthy human individuals. Each subset's genomic DNA was split evenly across several immunoSEQ plates. It was about 210 ng DNA, approximately 28,000 T cell genomes, that sorted-subset replicate PCRs used. Libraries were prepared by immunoSEQ multiplex PCR; TCRdb keeps only in-frame clonotypes and omits some of them. Of about 1 million clones in the sample, roughly 70% were seen once. Every donor was a Caucasian adult from Nashville, Tennessee. The V gene's germline CDR1 is MNHEY and CDR2 SMNVEV (reference sequence). This CDR3 has 16 residues. The V gene end was trimmed by 2 bases and the J gene end by 10 bases; junction bases not matched to a gene: 10.

The receptor comes from a man younger than 30 in good health. The chain couples TRBV27 to TRBJ1-6; TRBD1 aligns across 8 bases. The sequenced sample consisted of memory CD4+ T cells sorted from blood. The sample's subset: CD45RA-negative fraction. The CDR3 DNA reads as TGTGCCAGCAGTTTAAGTACCACAGGGGGAAAGTCACCCCTCCACTTT. This encodes CASSLSTTGGKSPLHF.